This TCR beta chain was found in a study of T cell repertoires in cytomegalovirus infection. Whole-study context: Public TCR beta signature analysis indicated the presence of both CMV infection and matching HLA type.

The study, taken as a whole, reports: In two of eight donors, the top clonotype was HLA-C-restricted CMV-specific.

Of note for this clonotype: No antigen is known for it.

Each CDR3 protein is one row after TCRdb ran MiXCR on the reads. The sample lists a few hundred thousand distinct CDR3 sequences, around 35% occurring once. Trimming shortened V by 1 base and J by 10 bases, and 5 bases separated the two germline ends. Germline CDR1 is LNHDA and CDR2 is SQIVND (reference sequence). The CDR3 has 11 amino acids. The chain links TRBV19 to TRBJ2-1, with D unresolved. The source of this sequence is a human donor in good health (CMV status not recorded). Some clones in this sample may be carry-over from other donors' samples. The sequences come from cultured PBMCs, collected from culture after CMV antigen stimulation. The CDR3, as DNA: TGTGCCAGTAGTATAGGGTTAGAGCAGTTCTTC. Translated: CASSIGLEQFF.